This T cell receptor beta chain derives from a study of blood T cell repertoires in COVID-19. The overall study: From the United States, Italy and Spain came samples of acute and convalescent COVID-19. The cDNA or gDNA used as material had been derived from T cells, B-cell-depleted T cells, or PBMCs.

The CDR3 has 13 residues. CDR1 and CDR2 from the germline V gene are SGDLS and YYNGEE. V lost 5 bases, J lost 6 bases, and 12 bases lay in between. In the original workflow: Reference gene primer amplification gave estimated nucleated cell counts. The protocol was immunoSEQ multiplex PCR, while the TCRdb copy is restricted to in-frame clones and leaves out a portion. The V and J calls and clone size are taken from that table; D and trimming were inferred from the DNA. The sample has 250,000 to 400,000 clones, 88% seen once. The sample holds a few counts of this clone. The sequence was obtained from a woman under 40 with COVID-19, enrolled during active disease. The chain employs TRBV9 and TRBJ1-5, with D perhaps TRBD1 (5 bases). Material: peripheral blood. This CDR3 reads CASSATGTQPQHF. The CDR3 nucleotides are TGTGCCAGCAGTGCAACAGGAACTCAGCCCCAGCATTTT.